Presented here are 2 T cell receptor beta chains from one specimen sequenced in a study of blood T cell repertoires in COVID-19. Sequencing was performed with immunoSEQ multiplex PCR; in TCRdb, only in-frame clones are kept and a portion is missing. The sample includes about half a million clones, 80% to 90% seen only once; the top ten take 3.2%. Sequencing was done on a sample of peripheral blood. These receptors came from a human donor in a cohort sampled during active COVID-19.

V usage is TRBV18 and J usage is TRBJ1-1, with 8 positions matching TRBD1. Germline CDR1 is KGHSH and CDR2 is LQKENI. Trimming took 3 bases from V and 6 from J; bases not matched to a gene: 6. The CDR3 is 14 amino acids. Written as DNA, the CDR3 is TGTGCCAGCTCACCCTTGACAGGGGTCGCTGAAGCTTTCTTT. This encodes CASSPLTGVAEAFF.

The chain employs TRBV7-9 and TRBJ2-5, with no clear D. Germline V gives CDR1 SEHNR, CDR2 FQNEAQ (reference sequence). V shed 1 base and J shed 5 bases, with 8 bases lying between them. This CDR3 spans 13 amino acids. CDR3 sequence reads: CASSLDSRETQYF. For the CDR3, the DNA is TGTGCCAGCAGCTTAGATAGTCGTGAGACCCAGTACTTC.